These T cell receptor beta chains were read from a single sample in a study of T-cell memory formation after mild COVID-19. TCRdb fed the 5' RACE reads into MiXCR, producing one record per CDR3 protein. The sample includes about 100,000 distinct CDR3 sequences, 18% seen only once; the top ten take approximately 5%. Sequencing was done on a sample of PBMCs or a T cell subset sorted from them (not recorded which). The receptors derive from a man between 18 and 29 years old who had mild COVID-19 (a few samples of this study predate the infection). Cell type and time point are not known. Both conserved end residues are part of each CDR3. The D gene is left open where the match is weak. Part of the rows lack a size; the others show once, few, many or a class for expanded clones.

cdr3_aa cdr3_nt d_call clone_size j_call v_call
CASTLLGTEGYTF TGTGCCAGCACTCTGCTAGGCACCGAGGGCTACACCTTC NA NA TRBJ1-2 TRBV3-1
CASSLGQMNTEAFF TGTGCCAGCAGCTTAGGGCAGATGAACACTGAAGCTTTCTTT NA many TRBJ1-1 TRBV7-2
CSASSSGTNVLTF TGCAGTGCTAGCTCCTCTGGGACCAACGTCCTGACTTTC NA NA TRBJ2-6 TRBV20-1
CASSQGEADSATQYF TGTGCCAGCAGCCAAGGGGAGGCGGACAGCGCGACGCAGTATTTT NA few TRBJ2-3 TRBV4-2
CASSSGLTSAVSYEQYF TGTGCCAGCAGTTCCGGTCTTACTAGCGCGGTTTCCTACGAGCAGTACTTC TRBD2 NA TRBJ2-7 TRBV6-6
CSVSRGAASNQPQHF TGCAGCGTATCTCGGGGGGCTGCGAGCAATCAGCCCCAGCATTTT NA NA TRBJ1-5 TRBV29-1
CASSYGDGRSNSPLHF TGTGCCAGCAGTTACGGGGACGGGAGATCTAATTCACCCCTCCACTTT NA NA TRBJ1-6 TRBV6-5
CASSLAGPFYGYTF TGCGCCAGCAGCTTGGCGGGACCGTTTTATGGCTACACCTTC NA NA TRBJ1-2 TRBV5-1
CATHRGNMNTEAFF TGTGCCACCCACCGGGGGAACATGAACACTGAAGCTTTCTTT NA NA TRBJ1-1 TRBV10-3
CASSLGLAGATGANVLTF TGTGCCAGCAGCTTGGGACTAGCGGGCGCTACCGGGGCCAACGTCCTGACTTTC TRBD2 NA TRBJ2-6 TRBV5-4
CASSLVGVDTEAFF TGTGCCAGCAGCTTAGTGGGGGTGGACACTGAAGCTTTCTTT NA NA TRBJ1-1 TRBV7-8
CASSLSAGRPHF TGTGCCAGCAGTTTATCGGCAGGCCGTCCGCATTTT NA once TRBJ1-5 TRBV12-3/TRBV12-4
CAWSRQVNGYTF TGTGCCTGGAGCAGACAGGTCAACGGCTACACCTTC NA NA TRBJ1-2 TRBV30
CASSGEGANYEQYF TGCGCCAGCAGCGGGGAAGGAGCAAACTACGAGCAGTACTTC NA few TRBJ2-7 TRBV5-1
CASSLGLAGKTQYF TGTGCCAGCAGCTTGGGCCTAGCGGGGAAGACCCAGTACTTC TRBD2 NA TRBJ2-5 TRBV11-1
CASSYSMRQPLRSSYEQYF TGTGCCAGCAGTTACTCGATGAGACAACCCCTAAGGAGCTCCTACGAGCAGTACTTC NA NA TRBJ2-7 TRBV6-2/TRBV6-3
CASSLGAFTNEQFF TGTGCCAGCAGCCTAGGCGCCTTTACCAATGAGCAGTTCTTC NA few TRBJ2-1 TRBV11-2
CASSRGTANTEAFF TGTGCCAGCAGCCGCGGGACAGCGAACACTGAAGCTTTCTTT TRBD1 NA TRBJ1-1 TRBV7-6
CASSYSMSYGNQPQHF TGTGCCAGCAGTTACTCGATGTCATACGGCAATCAGCCCCAGCATTTT NA NA TRBJ1-5 TRBV6-6
CASSRKTGQANTEAFF TGTGCCAGCAGCCGAAAGACGGGACAGGCGAACACTGAAGCTTTCTTT TRBD1 few TRBJ1-1 TRBV5-5
CSVGSDLYGYTF TGCAGCGTTGGTTCCGATCTCTATGGCTACACCTTC NA NA TRBJ1-2 TRBV29-1
CASSQDWSDTQYF TGCGCCAGCAGCCAAGATTGGTCAGATACGCAGTATTTT NA NA TRBJ2-3 TRBV4-3
CASSQETIGNTIYF TGTGCCAGCAGCCAAGAAACGATTGGAAACACCATATATTTT NA many TRBJ1-3 TRBV3-1
CASSGLTDTQYF TGTGCCAGCTCAGGACTCACAGATACGCAGTATTTT NA NA TRBJ2-3 TRBV18
CASRLRVDNEQFF TGTGCCAGCAGGCTCCGAGTCGACAATGAGCAGTTCTTC NA many TRBJ2-1 TRBV5-4
CAISVREETQYF TGTGCCATCAGTGTCAGGGAAGAGACCCAGTACTTC NA many TRBJ2-5 TRBV10-3
CASSPIGPTQYF TGTGCCAGCAGCCCAATTGGCCCTACGCAGTATTTT NA many TRBJ2-3 TRBV7-2
CASSRADRLETQYF TGTGCCAGTAGTCGGGCGGACCGGTTAGAGACCCAGTACTTC NA few TRBJ2-5 TRBV19
CASSQSEVAGPTSTYNEQFF TGCGCCAGCAGTCAATCGGAGGTAGCGGGGCCTACTTCCACCTACAATGAGCAGTTCTTC TRBD2 few TRBJ2-1 TRBV23-1
CASSLGSGGVGYTF TGTGCCAGCAGCTTAGGGTCAGGGGGGGTAGGCTACACCTTC TRBD1 NA TRBJ1-2 TRBV7-2
CASSQDQMNFEAFF TGTGCCAGCAGCCAAGATCAAATGAACTTTGAAGCTTTCTTT NA NA TRBJ1-1 TRBV4-2
CASSFARATDTQYF TGTGCCAGCAGCTTCGCCAGGGCCACAGATACGCAGTATTTT NA NA TRBJ2-3 TRBV5-6
CATNQFFADTQYF TGTGCCACCAACCAGTTCTTTGCAGATACGCAGTATTTT NA few TRBJ2-3 TRBV15
CASSLDRSRGGQYF TGTGCCAGCAGCTTAGACCGCTCTAGGGGGGGGCAGTATTTT NA few TRBJ2-3 TRBV7-2
CASSLAPPAFMNTEAFF TGTGCCAGCAGCTTAGCCCCCCCAGCCTTTATGAACACTGAAGCTTTCTTT NA few TRBJ1-1 TRBV7-9
CASSESQNSGLTDTQYF TGTGCCAGCAGTGAAAGCCAGAATAGCGGGCTCACAGATACGCAGTATTTT TRBD2 few TRBJ2-3 TRBV2
CASSSGQVYEAFF TGTGCCAGCAGTTCCGGACAGGTCTATGAAGCTTTCTTT TRBD1 few TRBJ1-1 TRBV12-3/TRBV12-4
CASSEKLGGNTQYF TGTGCCAGCAGTGAAAAACTTGGGGGAAATACGCAGTATTTT NA few TRBJ2-3 TRBV6-1
CASSLVGGTYEQYF TGTGCCAGCAGTTTAGTAGGGGGGACATACGAGCAGTACTTC NA many TRBJ2-7 TRBV12-3/TRBV12-4
CATSDRSTGTRNEQFF TGTGCCACCAGTGACCGATCGACAGGGACTCGTAATGAGCAGTTCTTC NA NA TRBJ2-1 TRBV24-1
CASSFQGPWEGNEQFF TGTGCCAGCAGCTTCCAAGGACCTTGGGAAGGCAATGAGCAGTTCTTC NA many TRBJ2-1 TRBV11-2
CASSPGGFDYGYTF TGCGCCAGCAGCCCCGGGGGGTTCGACTATGGCTACACCTTC NA many TRBJ1-2 TRBV4-3
CASSQAIGQPANF TGCGCCAGCAGCCAAGCTATCGGGCAGCCTGCTAACTTC NA NA TRBJ1-2 TRBV4-3
CASSVGIRDRSTDTQYF TGTGCCAGCAGCGTAGGAATTCGGGACCGAAGCACAGATACGCAGTATTTT NA NA TRBJ2-3 TRBV9
CASSQEYYPSTDTQYF TGCGCCAGCAGCCAAGAGTACTACCCTAGCACAGATACGCAGTATTTT NA NA TRBJ2-3 TRBV4-1
CAISESGGLGTFF TGTGCCATCAGTGAGTCAGGAGGGCTCGGAACTTTCTTT NA few TRBJ1-1 TRBV10-3